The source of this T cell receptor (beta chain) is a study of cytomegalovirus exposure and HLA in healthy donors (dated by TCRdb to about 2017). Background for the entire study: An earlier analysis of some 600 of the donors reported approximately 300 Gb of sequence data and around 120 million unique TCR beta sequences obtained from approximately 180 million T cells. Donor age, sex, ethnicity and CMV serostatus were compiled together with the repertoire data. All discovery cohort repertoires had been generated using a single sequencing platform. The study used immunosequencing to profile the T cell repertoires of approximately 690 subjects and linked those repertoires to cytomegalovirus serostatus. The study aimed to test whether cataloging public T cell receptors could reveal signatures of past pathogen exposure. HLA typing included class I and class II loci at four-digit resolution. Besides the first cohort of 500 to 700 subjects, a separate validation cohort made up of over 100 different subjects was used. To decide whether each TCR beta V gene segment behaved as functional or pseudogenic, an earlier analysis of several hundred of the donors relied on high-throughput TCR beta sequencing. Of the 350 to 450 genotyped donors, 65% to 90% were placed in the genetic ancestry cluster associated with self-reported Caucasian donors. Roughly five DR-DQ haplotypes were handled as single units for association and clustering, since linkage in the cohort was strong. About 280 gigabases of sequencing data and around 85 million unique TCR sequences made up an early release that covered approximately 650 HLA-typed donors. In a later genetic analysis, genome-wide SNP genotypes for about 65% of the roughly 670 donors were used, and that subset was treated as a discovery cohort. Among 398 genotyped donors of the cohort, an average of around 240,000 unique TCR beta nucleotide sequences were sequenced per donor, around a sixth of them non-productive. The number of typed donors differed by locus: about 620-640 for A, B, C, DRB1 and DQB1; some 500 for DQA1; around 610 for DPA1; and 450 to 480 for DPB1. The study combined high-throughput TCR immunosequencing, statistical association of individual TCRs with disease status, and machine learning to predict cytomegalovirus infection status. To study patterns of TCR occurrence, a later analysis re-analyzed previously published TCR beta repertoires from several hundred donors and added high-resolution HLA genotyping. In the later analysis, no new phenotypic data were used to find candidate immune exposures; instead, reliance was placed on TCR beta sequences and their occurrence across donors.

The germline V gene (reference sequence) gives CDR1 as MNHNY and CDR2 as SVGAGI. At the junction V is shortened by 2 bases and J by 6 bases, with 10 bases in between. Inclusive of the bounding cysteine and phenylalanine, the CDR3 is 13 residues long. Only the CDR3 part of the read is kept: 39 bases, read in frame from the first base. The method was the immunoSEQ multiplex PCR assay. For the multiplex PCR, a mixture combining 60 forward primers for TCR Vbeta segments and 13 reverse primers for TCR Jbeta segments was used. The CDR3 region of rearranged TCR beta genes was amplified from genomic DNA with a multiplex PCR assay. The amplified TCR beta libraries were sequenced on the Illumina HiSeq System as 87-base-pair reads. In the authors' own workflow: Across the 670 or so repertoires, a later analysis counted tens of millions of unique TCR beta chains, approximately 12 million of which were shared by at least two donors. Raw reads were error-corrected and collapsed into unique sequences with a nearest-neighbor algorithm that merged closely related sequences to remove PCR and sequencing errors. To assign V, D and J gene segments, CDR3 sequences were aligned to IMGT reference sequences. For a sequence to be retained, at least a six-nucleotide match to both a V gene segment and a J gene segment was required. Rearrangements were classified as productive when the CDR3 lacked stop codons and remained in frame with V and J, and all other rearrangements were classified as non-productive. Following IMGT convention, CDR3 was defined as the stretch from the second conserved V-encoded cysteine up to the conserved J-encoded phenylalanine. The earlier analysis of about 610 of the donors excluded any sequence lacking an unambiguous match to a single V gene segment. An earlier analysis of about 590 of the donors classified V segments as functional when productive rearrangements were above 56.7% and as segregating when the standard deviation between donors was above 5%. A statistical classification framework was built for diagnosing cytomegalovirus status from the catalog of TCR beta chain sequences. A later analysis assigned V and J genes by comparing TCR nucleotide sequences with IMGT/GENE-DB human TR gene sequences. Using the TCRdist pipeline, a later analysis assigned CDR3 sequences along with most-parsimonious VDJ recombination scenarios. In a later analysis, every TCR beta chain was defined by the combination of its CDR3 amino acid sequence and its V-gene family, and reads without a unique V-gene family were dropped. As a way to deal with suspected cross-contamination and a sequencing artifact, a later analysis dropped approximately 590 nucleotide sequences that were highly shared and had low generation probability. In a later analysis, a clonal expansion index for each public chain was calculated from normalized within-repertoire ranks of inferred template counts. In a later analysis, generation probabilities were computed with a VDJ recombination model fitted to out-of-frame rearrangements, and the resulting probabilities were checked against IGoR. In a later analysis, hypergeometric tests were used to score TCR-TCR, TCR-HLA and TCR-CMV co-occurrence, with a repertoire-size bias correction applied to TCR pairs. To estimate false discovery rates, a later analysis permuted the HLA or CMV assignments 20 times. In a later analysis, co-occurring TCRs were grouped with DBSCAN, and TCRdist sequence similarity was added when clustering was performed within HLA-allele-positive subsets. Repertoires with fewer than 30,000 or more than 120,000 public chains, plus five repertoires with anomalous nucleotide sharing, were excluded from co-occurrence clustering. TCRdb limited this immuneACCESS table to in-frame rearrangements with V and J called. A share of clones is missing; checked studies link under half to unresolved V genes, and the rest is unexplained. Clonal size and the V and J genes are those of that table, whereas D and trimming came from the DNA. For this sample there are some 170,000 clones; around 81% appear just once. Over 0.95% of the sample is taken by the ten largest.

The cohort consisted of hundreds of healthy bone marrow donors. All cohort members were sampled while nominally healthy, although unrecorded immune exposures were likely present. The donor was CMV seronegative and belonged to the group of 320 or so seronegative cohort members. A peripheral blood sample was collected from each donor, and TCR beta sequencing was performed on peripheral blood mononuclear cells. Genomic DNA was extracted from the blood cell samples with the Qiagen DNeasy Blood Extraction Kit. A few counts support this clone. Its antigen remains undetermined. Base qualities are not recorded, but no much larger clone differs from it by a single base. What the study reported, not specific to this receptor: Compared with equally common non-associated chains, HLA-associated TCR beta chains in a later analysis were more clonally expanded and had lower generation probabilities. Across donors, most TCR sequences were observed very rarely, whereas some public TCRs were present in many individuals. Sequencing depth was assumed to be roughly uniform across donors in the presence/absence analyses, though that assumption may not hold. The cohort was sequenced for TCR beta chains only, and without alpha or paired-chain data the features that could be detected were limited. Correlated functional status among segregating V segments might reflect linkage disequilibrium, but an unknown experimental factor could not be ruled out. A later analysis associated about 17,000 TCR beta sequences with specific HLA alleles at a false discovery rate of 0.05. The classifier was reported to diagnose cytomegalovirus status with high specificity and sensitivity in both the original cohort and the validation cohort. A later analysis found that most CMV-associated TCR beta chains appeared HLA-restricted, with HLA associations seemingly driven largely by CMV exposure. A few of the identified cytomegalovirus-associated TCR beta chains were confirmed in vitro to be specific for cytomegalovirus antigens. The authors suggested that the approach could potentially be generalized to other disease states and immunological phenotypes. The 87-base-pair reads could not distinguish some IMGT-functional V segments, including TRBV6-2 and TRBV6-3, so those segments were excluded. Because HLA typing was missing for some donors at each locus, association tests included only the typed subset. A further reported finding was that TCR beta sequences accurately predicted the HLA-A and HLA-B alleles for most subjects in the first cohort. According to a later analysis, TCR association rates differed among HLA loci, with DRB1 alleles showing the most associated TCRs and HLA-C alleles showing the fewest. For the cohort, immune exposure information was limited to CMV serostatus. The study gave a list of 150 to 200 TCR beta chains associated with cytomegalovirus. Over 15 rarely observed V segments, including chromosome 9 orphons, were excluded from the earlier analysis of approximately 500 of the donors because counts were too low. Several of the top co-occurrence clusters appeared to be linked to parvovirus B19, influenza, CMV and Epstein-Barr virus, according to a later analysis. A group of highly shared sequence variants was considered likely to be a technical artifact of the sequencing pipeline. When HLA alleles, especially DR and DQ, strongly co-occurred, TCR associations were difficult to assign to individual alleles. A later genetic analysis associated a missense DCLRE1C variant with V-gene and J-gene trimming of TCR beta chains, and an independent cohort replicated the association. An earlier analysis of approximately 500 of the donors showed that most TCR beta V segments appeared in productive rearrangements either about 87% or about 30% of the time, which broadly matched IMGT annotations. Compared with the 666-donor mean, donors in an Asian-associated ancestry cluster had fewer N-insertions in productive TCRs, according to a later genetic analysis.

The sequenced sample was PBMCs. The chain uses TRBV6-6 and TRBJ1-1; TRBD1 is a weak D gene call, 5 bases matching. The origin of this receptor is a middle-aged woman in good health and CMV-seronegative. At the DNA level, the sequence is TGTGCCAGCAGTTACCCGCGGACATCTGAAGCTTTCTTT. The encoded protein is CASSYPRTSEAFF.